The 2 T cell receptor beta chains reported below all come from one sample, sequenced in a study of blood T cell repertoires in COVID-19 (dated by TCRdb to the early 2020s). Libraries were prepared through the immunoSEQ multiplex PCR assay. Imported from immuneACCESS, the table was reduced by TCRdb to in-frame sequences with V and J called. These copies leave out some clones; in studies compared against another copy, an unresolved V gene accounts for under half, and the cause of the remainder is not known. Here the sample has about 270,000 clones; about 87% occur a single time. Clones ranked in the top ten supply roughly 4.3% of the sample. The sequenced material came from PBMCs or T cells enriched from blood (not recorded which). These receptor sequences come from a woman in her 30s with acute COVID-19.

The genes are TRBV2 and TRBJ1-1, with TRBD1 matching 8 bases. The J segment lost 3 bases and the V segment lost 4 bases, leaving 4 bases of the junction unmatched. The CDR3 has 14 residues. Germline assignment: CDR1 SNHLY and CDR2 FYNNEI. The CDR3 region is CASSVTGGDTEAFF. The CDR3 nucleotides are TGTGCCAGCAGTGTTACAGGGGGAGACACTGAAGCTTTCTTT.

The CDR3 region is CASRNEFSNYGYTF. CDR3 DNA sequence: TGTGCCAGCCGAAACGAGTTTTCTAACTATGGCTACACCTTC. This chain links TRBV27 with TRBJ1-2; D unclear. This CDR3 is built from 14 residues. V gave up 8 bases and J gave up 0 bases, with 13 bases separating them. Germline CDR1 reads MNHEY; CDR2 reads SMNVEV (reference sequence).